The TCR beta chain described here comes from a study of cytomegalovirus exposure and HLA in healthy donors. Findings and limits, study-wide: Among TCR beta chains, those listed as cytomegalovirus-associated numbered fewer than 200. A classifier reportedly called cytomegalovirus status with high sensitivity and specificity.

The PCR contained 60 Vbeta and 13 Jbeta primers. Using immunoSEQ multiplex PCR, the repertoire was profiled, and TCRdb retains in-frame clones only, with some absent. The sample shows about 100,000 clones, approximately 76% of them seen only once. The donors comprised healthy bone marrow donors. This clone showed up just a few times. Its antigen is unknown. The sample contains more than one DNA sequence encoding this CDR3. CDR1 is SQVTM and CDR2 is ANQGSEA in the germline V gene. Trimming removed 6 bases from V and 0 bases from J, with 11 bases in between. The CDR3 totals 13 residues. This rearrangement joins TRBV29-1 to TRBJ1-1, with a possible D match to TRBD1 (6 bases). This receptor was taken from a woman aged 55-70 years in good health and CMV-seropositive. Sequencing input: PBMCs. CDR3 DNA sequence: TGCAGCGTCGGAGGACAGTTGAACACTGAAGCTTTCTTT. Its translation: CSVGGQLNTEAFF. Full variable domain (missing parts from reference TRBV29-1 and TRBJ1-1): SAVISQKPSRDICQRGTSLTIQCQVDSQVTMMFWYRQQPGQSLTLIATANQGSEATYESGFVIDKFPISRPNLTFSTLTVSNMSPEDSSIYLCSVGGQLNTEAFFGQGTRLTVV.